The 9 T cell receptor beta chains reported below all come from one sample, sequenced in a study of regulatory T cells in long-lasting Graves disease. Researchers made TCR beta libraries by using iRepertoire HTBI primers and running Arm-PCR on CDR3 regions. TCRdb called the multiplex PCR reads again in MiXCR, with one record for every CDR3 protein. The sample has fewer than 350,000 distinct CDR3 sequences; 18% are singletons. Specified time point: newly diagnosed GD, antithyroid drugs for less than 3 months. RNA extracted from PBMCs served as the sequencing template. Sequencing used peripheral blood mononuclear cells (PBMCs), obtained at new diagnosis, from a patient treated with antithyroid drugs. The receptors were sampled from a female donor with Graves disease.

This clonotype has ten or more counts. The gene calls are TRBV12-3 or TRBV12-4 and TRBJ2-5, with a possible D match to TRBD1 (5 bases). Trimming cost V 5 bases and J 1 base, with 14 bases left between them. This CDR3 comprises 15 residues. This CDR3 reads CASSGAFLRQETQYF. CDR3 DNA sequence: TGTGCCAGCAGTGGGGCCTTCCTGCGCCAAGAGACCCAGTACTTC.

This clonotype was seen more than once but under ten times. The CDR3 region is CASSQEQGQPQHF. For the CDR3, the DNA is TGTGCCAGCAGCCAAGAACAGGGCCAGCCCCAGCATTTT. The chain links TRBV4-2 to TRBJ1-5; D is possibly TRBD1 (6 bases). This CDR3 comprises 13 residues. V lost 0 bases and J 7 bases, leaving 7 bases between the germline ends. Germline V gene lookup returns CDR1 LGHNA and CDR2 YNFKEQ.

This clonotype was recorded many times. The chain employs TRBV3-1 and TRBJ2-1; weak D call: TRBD2 (5 bases). The CDR3 runs 13 residues. Looked up from germline, CDR1 is LGHDT and CDR2 is YNNKEL (reference sequence). V shed 0 bases and J shed 9 bases, with 9 bases lying between them. CDR3 loop: CASSQDAGSEQFF. In DNA form, the CDR3 reads TGTGCCAGCAGCCAAGATGCGGGTAGTGAGCAGTTCTTC.

This clonotype was picked up a small number of times. J is TRBJ1-2 and V is TRBV7-9, with 12 bases lining up with TRBD1. The CDR3 is 15 amino acids. V was clipped by 5 bases and J by 4 bases; unmatched bases: 5. Germline assignment: CDR1 SEHNR and CDR2 FQNEAQ (reference sequence). CDR3 in DNA: TGTGCCAGCAGCCAGGGACAGGGGGCCACCTATGGCTACACCTTC. This translates into CASSQGQGATYGYTF.

This clonotype was counted ten times or more. The chain joins TRBV6-1 to TRBJ2-1; D may be TRBD1 or TRBD2 (5 bases each). Germline values: CDR1 MNHNS, CDR2 SASEGT. This CDR3 region has 12 residues. The V end was cut by 6 bases, the J end by 7 bases, with 10 bases between. DNA of the CDR3: TGTGCCAGCAGCCACGGGGCGAATGAGCAGTTCTTC. It encodes CASSHGANEQFF.

This clonotype was detected only a few times. This rearrangement joins TRBV28 to TRBJ2-7, with 10 positions matching TRBD2. CDR3 size: 15 residues. The trim removed 6 bases at V and 4 bases at J, leaving 9 bases unmatched. CDR1 is MDHEN, CDR2 SYDVKM, per germline. In DNA, the CDR3 is TGTGCCAGCAGGGGGAGGAGCGGGAGGGATTACGAGCAGTACTTC. Protein product: CASRGRSGRDYEQYF.

This clonotype has a count of ten or more. The V and J genes are TRBV7-9 and TRBJ2-7, with D perhaps TRBD1 (5 bases). V lost 5 bases and J 3 bases, leaving 8 bases between the germline ends. From germline, CDR1 is SEHNR and CDR2 FQNEAQ (reference sequence). The CDR3 spans 12 residues. The CDR3 spells CASSDDSYEQYF. In nucleotides, the CDR3 is TGTGCCAGCAGCGACGACAGCTACGAGCAGTACTTC.

This clonotype was observed at least ten times. This chain joins TRBV12-5 and TRBJ1-1; D call uncertain. The CDR3 is 14 residues long. CDR1 and CDR2 from the germline V gene are LGHNT and FRNRAP. V lost 1 base, J lost 6 bases, and 12 bases lay in between. CDR3 loop: CASGLEAGGSEAFF. The CDR3 DNA is TGTGCTAGTGGTTTGGAGGCTGGCGGGTCTGAAGCTTTCTTT.

This clonotype was detected a few times. The chain couples TRBV30 to TRBJ2-1, with 8 positions matching TRBD1. Germline CDR1 GTSNPN, CDR2 SVGIG (reference sequence). The CDR3 runs 14 residues. V trimming: 5 bases; J trimming: 4 bases; junction bases outside the gene matches: 7. The CDR3 region is CAWPGTGFYNEQFF. CDR3 nucleotide sequence: TGTGCCTGGCCCGGGACAGGATTTTACAATGAGCAGTTCTTC.